The 15 T cell receptor beta chains in this list originate from one sample, sequenced in a study of T cell repertoires in cytomegalovirus infection. Using its own MiXCR run on the reads, TCRdb lists one record per CDR3 protein. Of approximately 630,000 distinct CDR3 sequences listed, roughly a quarter are singletons. Material for sequencing was CD8+ T cells from PBMCs. The receptors derive from a human donor in good health (CMV status not recorded). Some clones in this sample may be carry-over from other donors' samples.

The CDR3 sequence: CASSYGTAGDYNEQFF. CDR3 coding DNA: TGTGCCAGCAGTTATGGGACAGCGGGGGACTACAATGAGCAGTTCTTC. The chain carries TRBV6-8 and TRBJ2-1, with D possibly being TRBD2 (8 bases). The CDR3 loop spans 16 amino acids. CDR1 is MNHGY, CDR2 SAAAGT, per germline. Trimming shortened V by 3 bases and J by 3 bases, and 15 bases separated the two germline ends.

In DNA form, the CDR3 reads TGTGCCAGCAGCCAAGGATGGGTCAGGCGGGAGACCCAGTACTTC. Protein product: CASSQGWVRRETQYF. The rearrangement links TRBV14 to TRBJ2-5; D ambiguous. The CDR3 runs to 15 residues. Germline V lookup: CDR1 SGHDN, CDR2 FVKESK. Trimming shortened V by 1 base and J by 5 bases, and 14 bases separated the two germline ends.

This clonotype was detected many times. The chain recombines TRBV6-2 or TRBV6-3 with TRBJ1-6; TRBD1 aligns across 11 bases. V dropped 5 bases and J dropped 7; count of bases not matched to a gene: 4. In germline, CDR1 is MNHEY, CDR2 SVGEGT. The CDR3 is made up of 15 amino acids. CDR3 sequence reads: CASSQRTGGNSPLHF. The CDR3 nucleotides are TGTGCCAGCAGTCAGCGGACAGGGGGCAATTCACCCCTCCACTTT.

This clonotype was observed a few times. The rearrangement uses TRBV7-9 and TRBJ1-5, with D possibly being TRBD1 (5 bases). The V gene's germline CDR1 is SEHNR and CDR2 FQNEAQ (reference sequence). V dropped 5 bases and J dropped 3 bases, with 11 bases sitting between them. The CDR3 covers 14 residues. The CDR3 loop reads CASSPDNNNQPQHF. The CDR3 nucleotides are TGTGCCAGCAGCCCGGACAATAACAATCAGCCCCAGCATTTT.

V usage is TRBV6-6 and J usage is TRBJ2-7; 11 bases agree with TRBD1. The CDR3 totals 19 residues. The germline V gene encodes CDR1 MNHNY and CDR2 SVGAGI (reference sequence). V was pared by 5 bases and J by 6 bases, with 21 bases of the junction left unmatched. The CDR3 sequence is CASSPLRSNSRDRGIEQYF. DNA for the CDR3: TGTGCCAGCAGTCCCCTCCGATCCAACTCCCGGGACAGGGGGATCGAGCAGTACTTC.

This clonotype was detected a few times. The chain employs TRBV28 and TRBJ2-5; D not resolved. The CDR3 runs 14 residues. Germline V gene data show CDR1 as MDHEN and CDR2 as SYDVKM. V was clipped by 7 bases and J by 1 base, with 13 bases between them. The DNA for the CDR3 is TGTGCCAGCATCCGCCGGCACTTCCAAGAGACCCAGTACTTC. Amino acids: CASIRRHFQETQYF. The complete variable domain, with remaining parts taken from reference TRBV28 and TRBJ2-5, reads DVKVTQSSRYLVKRTGEKVFLECVQDMDHENMFWYRQDPGLGLRLIYFSYDVKMKEKGDIPEGYSVSREKKERFSLILESASTNQTSMYLCASIRRHFQETQYFGPGTRLLVL.

This clonotype has only a few counts. The chain uses TRBV11-1 and TRBJ2-5, with D unclear. Per the germline V gene, CDR1 is SGHAT and CDR2 is FQDESV (reference sequence). The CDR3 loop spans 12 amino acids. The V and J ends lost 5 bases and 5 bases respectively, with 9 bases between them. The CDR3 DNA is TGTGCCAGCAGCCGCCTCAGGGAGACCCAGTACTTC. It translates to CASSRLRETQYF.

This clonotype was seen a few times. V usage is TRBV28 and J usage is TRBJ1-5; 7 nucleotides match TRBD1. CDR3 length: 16 residues. In germline, CDR1 is MDHEN, CDR2 SYDVKM. The V gene end was trimmed by 6 bases and the J gene end by 3 bases; junction bases not matched to a gene: 11. The CDR3: CASSSAQGTSNQPQHF. CDR3 nucleotide sequence: TGTGCCAGCAGCTCGGCACAGGGGACTTCCAATCAGCCCCAGCATTTT.

The rearrangement links TRBV7-9 to TRBJ1-1; D unclear. Trimming pared 4 bases from V and 7 bases from J, leaving 19 bases between. CDR1 and CDR2 (germline): SEHNR, FQNEAQ (reference sequence). The CDR3 is 15 residues long. As DNA, the CDR3 is TGTGCCAGCAGCTCCCCGACCAGGAACAACGGTGAAGCTTTCTTT. Translation gives CASSSPTRNNGEAFF.

This sequence joins TRBV5-4 and TRBJ2-1; the D gene is possibly TRBD2 (5 bases). This CDR3 has 16 residues. Germline V gives CDR1 SGHNT, CDR2 YYREEE (reference sequence). Trimming stripped 0 bases from V and 4 bases from J, with 14 bases between. The CDR3 loop is CASSLVGLGSYNEQFF. CDR3 DNA: TGTGCCAGCAGCTTGGTAGGACTGGGATCGTACAATGAGCAGTTCTTC.

This clonotype has at least ten counts. The chain is built from TRBV28 and TRBJ2-3; TRBD2 agrees at 7 bases. Trimming cost V 5 bases and J 3 bases; bases outside gene matches: 8. CDR1 is MDHEN, CDR2 SYDVKM, per germline. The CDR3 totals 15 residues. The CDR3 DNA reads as TGTGCCAGCAGTCTCGGGGAGGGAACTACAGATACGCAGTATTTT. This translates into CASSLGEGTTDTQYF.

This rearrangement joins TRBV4-2 to TRBJ1-6; weak D call: TRBD1 (6 bases). CDR3 length equals 19 residues. CDR1 and CDR2 from the germline V gene are LGHNA and YNFKEQ. V lost 6 bases to trimming and J lost 5 bases, with 26 bases between them. The CDR3: CASREEPLVHRAHNSPLHF. CDR3 nucleotide sequence: TGTGCCAGCAGAGAAGAACCCCTAGTACACAGGGCCCATAATTCACCCCTCCACTTT.

V gene TRBV18 combines with J gene TRBJ2-7; D is tentatively TRBD1 or TRBD2 (6 bases each). The germline V and J ends were trimmed by 3 bases and 1 base, with 10 bases remaining between them. The CDR3 spans 14 residues. The germline V gene has CDR1 KGHSH and CDR2 LQKENI. CDR3 in DNA: TGTGCCAGCTCACCGGGGGGCTCATCCTACGAGCAGTACGTC. Amino acid sequence: CASSPGGSSYEQYV.

This clonotype was counted many times. The chain joins TRBV6-1 to TRBJ2-7; D is tentatively TRBD1 or TRBD2 (5 bases each). The CDR3 runs to 14 residues. CDR1 is MNHNS and CDR2 is SASEGT in the germline V gene. V was trimmed by 3 bases and J by 2 bases, leaving 11 bases between them. The DNA for the CDR3 is TGTGCCAGCAGTGATTGGGACGGCCCCTACGAGCAGTACTTC. Protein product: CASSDWDGPYEQYF.

The genes are TRBV5-1 and TRBJ2-5; 7 bases line up with TRBD1. Germline V gene data show CDR1 as SGHRS and CDR2 as YFSETQ. The CDR3 contains 15 residues. V was pared by 1 base and J by 3 bases, with 6 bases of the junction left unmatched. Here the CDR3 DNA reads TGCGCCAGCAGCTTGTGGGACAGCCGTAAAGAGACCCAGTACTTC. Amino acids: CASSLWDSRKETQYF.